Listed below are T cell receptor beta chains from one sample, sequenced in a study of beta chain features in type 1 diabetes. Some clones are missing from TCRdb's copy, which holds only in-frame ones; the method was immunoSEQ multiplex PCR. The sample contains some 110,000 clones, roughly 15% of which appear only once. Sequencing was done on a sample of central memory CD4+ T cells from blood. Source of these receptors: a man under 40 with type 1 diabetes. Each CDR3 is given with its conserved first and last residue. D genes are given only for firm matches. A clone size is listed for some rows: how often the clone was seen (once, few, many), or a class if it is expanded.

CDR3nt: TGCAGCGTTCGACAGAGGAACACTGAAGCTTTCTTT
CDR3aa: CSVRQRNTEAFF
abundance: -
j_gene: TRBJ1-1
v_gene: TRBV29-1
d_gene: -

CDR3nt: TGTGCCAGCACCTCTGGACAGGGGGCTGGTCAGCCCCAGCATTTT
CDR3aa: CASTSGQGAGQPQHF
abundance: few
j_gene: TRBJ1-5
v_gene: TRBV18
d_gene: TRBD1

CDR3nt: TGTGCCAGCAGCCTTACTGGGTTAGTCGAGCAGTACTTC
CDR3aa: CASSLTGLVEQYF
abundance: few
j_gene: TRBJ2-7
v_gene: TRBV7-2
d_gene: -

CDR3nt: TGCAGCGTTGGGACCCTGGAGACCCAGTACTTC
CDR3aa: CSVGTLETQYF
abundance: few
j_gene: TRBJ2-5
v_gene: TRBV29-1
d_gene: -

CDR3nt: TGTGCCAGCAGCCATATCACTGAAGCTTTCTTT
CDR3aa: CASSHITEAFF
abundance: few
j_gene: TRBJ1-1
v_gene: TRBV7-9
d_gene: -

CDR3nt: TGTGCCAGCAGCTTTCCCCAGCCGGGGCAGAATGAAAAACTGTTTTTT
CDR3aa: CASSFPQPGQNEKLFF
abundance: -
j_gene: TRBJ1-4
v_gene: TRBV5-4
d_gene: -

CDR3nt: TGTGCCAGCAGCCCATTTAACATTGATACGCAGTATTTT
CDR3aa: CASSPFNIDTQYF
abundance: few
j_gene: TRBJ2-3
v_gene: TRBV27
d_gene: -

CDR3nt: TGTGCCAGCAGCCCGACCGAGGGACGAATGAACACTGAAGCTTTCTTT
CDR3aa: CASSPTEGRMNTEAFF
abundance: -
j_gene: TRBJ1-1
v_gene: TRBV5-4
d_gene: -

CDR3nt: TGTGCCAGCAGCGTAGGTGCAGATAAGTCAACTAATGAAAAACTGTTTTTT
CDR3aa: CASSVGADKSTNEKLFF
abundance: few
j_gene: TRBJ1-4
v_gene: TRBV9
d_gene: -

CDR3nt: TGCGCCAGCAGCCTGGGACAGGGGGGTGGTGAGCAGTTCTTC
CDR3aa: CASSLGQGGGEQFF
abundance: -
j_gene: TRBJ2-1
v_gene: TRBV4-3
d_gene: TRBD1

CDR3nt: TGTGCCAGCAGAGGGGGAGCTTACGAGCAGTACTTC
CDR3aa: CASRGGAYEQYF
abundance: -
j_gene: TRBJ2-7
v_gene: TRBV6-6
d_gene: -

CDR3nt: TGTGCCAGCAGCTCCGGGATGAAGGACTACGAGCAGTACTTC
CDR3aa: CASSSGMKDYEQYF
abundance: many
j_gene: TRBJ2-7
v_gene: TRBV5-4
d_gene: -

CDR3nt: TGTGCCACCAGCAGTGGCGGGACACACTCCAGAGAGACCCAGTACTTC
CDR3aa: CATSSGGTHSRETQYF
abundance: -
j_gene: TRBJ2-5
v_gene: TRBV15
d_gene: -

CDR3nt: TGTGCCAGCAGATCAACAGGGTTGTTCGGCGAGCAGTACTTC
CDR3aa: CASRSTGLFGEQYF
abundance: few
j_gene: TRBJ2-7
v_gene: TRBV6-5
d_gene: -

CDR3nt: TGTGCCAGCAGACCGAGCGGGGGGGCGGAGACCCAGTACTTC
CDR3aa: CASRPSGGAETQYF
abundance: -
j_gene: TRBJ2-5
v_gene: TRBV6-5
d_gene: TRBD2

CDR3nt: TGTGCCAGCAGCCATGTGAGCGGACTAGCGGGGGGGAGCTCCTACAATGAGCAGTTCTTC
CDR3aa: CASSHVSGLAGGSSYNEQFF
abundance: -
j_gene: TRBJ2-1
v_gene: TRBV4-2
d_gene: TRBD2

CDR3nt: TGTGCCAGCAGCCCCCGGGCCAGGGGGTACGAGCAGTACTTC
CDR3aa: CASSPRARGYEQYF
abundance: -
j_gene: TRBJ2-7
v_gene: TRBV7-2
d_gene: TRBD1

CDR3nt: TGTGCCAGCGGACTAAAACATAGCAATCAGCCCCAGCATTTT
CDR3aa: CASGLKHSNQPQHF
abundance: -
j_gene: TRBJ1-5
v_gene: TRBV28
d_gene: -

CDR3nt: TGCGCCAGCAGCCGGACAGAGAAGAACACCGGGGAGCTGTTTTTT
CDR3aa: CASSRTEKNTGELFF
abundance: few
j_gene: TRBJ2-2
v_gene: TRBV5-1
d_gene: -

CDR3nt: TGCAGCGTTTCCACAGGGGGAGGGACAGATACGCAGTATTTT
CDR3aa: CSVSTGGGTDTQYF
abundance: -
j_gene: TRBJ2-3
v_gene: TRBV29-1
d_gene: -

CDR3nt: TGCGCCAGCAGCCACGGACTCCGGGGGACCTACAGTAGGGCGCCCTACAATGAGCAGTTCTTC
CDR3aa: CASSHGLRGTYSRAPYNEQFF
abundance: few
j_gene: TRBJ2-1
v_gene: TRBV4-3
d_gene: -

CDR3nt: TGTGCCAGCAGCCAAGGCGTGGCAGAGACCCAGTACTTC
CDR3aa: CASSQGVAETQYF
abundance: many
j_gene: TRBJ2-5
v_gene: TRBV4-2
d_gene: -

CDR3nt: TGTGCCAGCAGCGTAGGAACTAATGAAAAACTGTTTTTT
CDR3aa: CASSVGTNEKLFF
abundance: few
j_gene: TRBJ1-4
v_gene: TRBV9
d_gene: -

CDR3nt: TGTGCCAGCAGCGCGGACAGGGCGGCAGAGACCCAGTACTTC
CDR3aa: CASSADRAAETQYF
abundance: -
j_gene: TRBJ2-5
v_gene: TRBV7-9
d_gene: TRBD1

CDR3nt: TGTGCCAGCAGTGAGCCTAGGAATAACCGGTTGAACACTGAAGCTTTCTTT
CDR3aa: CASSEPRNNRLNTEAFF
abundance: -
j_gene: TRBJ1-1
v_gene: TRBV6-1
d_gene: -

CDR3nt: TGTGCCAGCAGCTTAGGAGCAGGGGGCAATCAGCCCCAGCATTTT
CDR3aa: CASSLGAGGNQPQHF
abundance: many
j_gene: TRBJ1-5
v_gene: TRBV7-2
d_gene: -

CDR3nt: TGTGCCAGCAGTTACTCTCGGGACCCTATGGAATACACCTTC
CDR3aa: CASSYSRDPMEYTF
abundance: -
j_gene: TRBJ1-2
v_gene: TRBV6-5
d_gene: -

CDR3nt: TGCAGCGTTGAAGGTCAGAAGCCCGAAGCTTTCTTT
CDR3aa: CSVEGQKPEAFF
abundance: few
j_gene: TRBJ1-1
v_gene: TRBV29-1
d_gene: -

CDR3nt: TGTGCCAGCGCGGCAGGGGGCACAGATACGCAGTATTTT
CDR3aa: CASAAGGTDTQYF
abundance: few
j_gene: TRBJ2-3
v_gene: TRBV7-3
d_gene: -

CDR3nt: TGTGCCAGCAGCGTATTAGCTGCGGATACGCAGTATTTT
CDR3aa: CASSVLAADTQYF
abundance: few
j_gene: TRBJ2-3
v_gene: TRBV14
d_gene: -

CDR3nt: TGCGCCAGCAGCCAAGTGGGGATGTTGGGGGGTGGTGGAGATACGCAGTATTTT
CDR3aa: CASSQVGMLGGGGDTQYF
abundance: -
j_gene: TRBJ2-3
v_gene: TRBV4-1
d_gene: -

CDR3nt: TGTGCCAGCACAATACGAGAAGGTAGTCTGTTTTTT
CDR3aa: CASTIREGSLFF
abundance: -
j_gene: TRBJ1-4
v_gene: TRBV7-9
d_gene: -

CDR3nt: TGTGCCAGCAGCCGAGTGGGCTTTTCTGGAAACACCATATATTTT
CDR3aa: CASSRVGFSGNTIYF
abundance: -
j_gene: TRBJ1-3
v_gene: TRBV14
d_gene: -

CDR3nt: TGCGCCAGCAGCTTGGGAACAGGTACCAATGAGCAGTTCTTC
CDR3aa: CASSLGTGTNEQFF
abundance: -
j_gene: TRBJ2-1
v_gene: TRBV5-1
d_gene: -

CDR3nt: TGTGCCAGCAGCTTGGGAGGCGGAGGGGATTACAATGAGCAGTTCTTC
CDR3aa: CASSLGGGGDYNEQFF
abundance: -
j_gene: TRBJ2-1
v_gene: TRBV5-4
d_gene: -

CDR3nt: TGTGCCAGCAGTCCCGACAGGGGGCCGTCAGATACGCAGTATTTT
CDR3aa: CASSPDRGPSDTQYF
abundance: few
j_gene: TRBJ2-3
v_gene: TRBV6-6
d_gene: TRBD1

CDR3nt: TGTGCCAGCATGGGCGACACCGCCTATGGCTACACCTTC
CDR3aa: CASMGDTAYGYTF
abundance: few
j_gene: TRBJ1-2
v_gene: TRBV25-1
d_gene: -

CDR3nt: TGTGCCAGCACGGACAGGGGGTCCGGAAACACCATATATTTT
CDR3aa: CASTDRGSGNTIYF
abundance: -
j_gene: TRBJ1-3
v_gene: TRBV4-2
d_gene: TRBD1

CDR3nt: TGTGCCAGCAGCGTAGGCCTGACGCAAGAGACCCAGTACTTC
CDR3aa: CASSVGLTQETQYF
abundance: few
j_gene: TRBJ2-5
v_gene: TRBV9
d_gene: -

CDR3nt: TGTGCCAGCAGCGTAGGCGGAAGCTCCTACGAGCAGTACTTC
CDR3aa: CASSVGGSSYEQYF
abundance: few
j_gene: TRBJ2-7
v_gene: TRBV9
d_gene: -

CDR3nt: TGCAGCGTTGACAAGGTTTATGGCTACACCTTC
CDR3aa: CSVDKVYGYTF
abundance: -
j_gene: TRBJ1-2
v_gene: TRBV29-1
d_gene: -